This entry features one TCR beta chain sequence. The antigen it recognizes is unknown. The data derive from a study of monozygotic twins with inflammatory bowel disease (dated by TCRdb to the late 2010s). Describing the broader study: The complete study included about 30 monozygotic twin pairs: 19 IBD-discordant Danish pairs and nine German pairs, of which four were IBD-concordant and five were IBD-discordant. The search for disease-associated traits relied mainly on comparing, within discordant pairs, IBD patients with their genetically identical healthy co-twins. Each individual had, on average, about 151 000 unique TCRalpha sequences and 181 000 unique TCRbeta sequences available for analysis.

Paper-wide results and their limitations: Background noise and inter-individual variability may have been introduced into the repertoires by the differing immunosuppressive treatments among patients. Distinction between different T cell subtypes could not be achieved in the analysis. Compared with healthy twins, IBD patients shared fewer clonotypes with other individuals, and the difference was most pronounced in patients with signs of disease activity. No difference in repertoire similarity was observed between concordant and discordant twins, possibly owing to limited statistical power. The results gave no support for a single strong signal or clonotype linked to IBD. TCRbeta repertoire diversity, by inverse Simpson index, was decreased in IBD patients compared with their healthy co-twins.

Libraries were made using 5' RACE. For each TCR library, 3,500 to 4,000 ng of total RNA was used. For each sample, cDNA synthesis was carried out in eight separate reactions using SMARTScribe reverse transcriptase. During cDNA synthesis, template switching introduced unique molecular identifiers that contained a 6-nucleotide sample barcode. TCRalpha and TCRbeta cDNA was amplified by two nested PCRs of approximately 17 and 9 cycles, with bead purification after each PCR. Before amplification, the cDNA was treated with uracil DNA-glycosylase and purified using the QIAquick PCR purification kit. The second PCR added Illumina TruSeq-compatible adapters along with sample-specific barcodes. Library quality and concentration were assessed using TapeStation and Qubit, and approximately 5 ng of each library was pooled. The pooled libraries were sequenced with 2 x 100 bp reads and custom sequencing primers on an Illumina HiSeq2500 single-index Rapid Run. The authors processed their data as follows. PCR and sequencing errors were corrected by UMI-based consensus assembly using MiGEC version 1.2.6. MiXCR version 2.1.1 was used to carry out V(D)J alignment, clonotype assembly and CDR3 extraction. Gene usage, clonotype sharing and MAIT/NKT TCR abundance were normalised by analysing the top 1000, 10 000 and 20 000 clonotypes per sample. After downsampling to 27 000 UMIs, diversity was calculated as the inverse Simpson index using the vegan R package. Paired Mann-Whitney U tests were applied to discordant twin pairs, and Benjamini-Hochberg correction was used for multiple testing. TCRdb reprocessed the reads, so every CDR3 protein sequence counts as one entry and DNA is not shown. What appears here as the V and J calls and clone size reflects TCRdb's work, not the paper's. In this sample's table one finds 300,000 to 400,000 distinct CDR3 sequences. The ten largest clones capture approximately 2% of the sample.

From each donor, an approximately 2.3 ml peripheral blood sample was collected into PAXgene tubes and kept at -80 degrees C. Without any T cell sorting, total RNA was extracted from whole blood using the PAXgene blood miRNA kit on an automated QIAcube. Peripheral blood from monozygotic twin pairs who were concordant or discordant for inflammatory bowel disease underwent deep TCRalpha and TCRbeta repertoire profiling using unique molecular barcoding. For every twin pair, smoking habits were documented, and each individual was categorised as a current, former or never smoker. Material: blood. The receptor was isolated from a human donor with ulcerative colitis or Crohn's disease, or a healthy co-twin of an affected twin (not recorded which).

The CDR3 region has the sequence CVSSGGASSRDEQYF. The chain is assembled from TRBV18 and TRBJ2-7; the TRBD1 assignment by TCRdb is unverifiable without DNA. The germline V gene provides CDR1 KGHSH and CDR2 LQKENI. The CDR3 goes from the cysteine to the phenylalanine over 15 residues. DNA for this receptor is not on file.